A single sample gave rise to the 27 T cell receptor beta chains below, sequenced in a study of blood T cells in healthy people across ages. A sample-barcoded 5' primer and a J-beta primer mix were used in a second PCR of about 7 to 12 cycles. TCRdb itself ran the 5' RACE reads through MiXCR, one entry per CDR3 protein. The sample has about 1.8 million distinct CDR3 sequences; around half are singletons. The specimen was blood. Receptor source: a middle-aged woman in good health.

This chain uses TRBV6-2 or TRBV6-3 with TRBJ1-4, with D perhaps matching TRBD1 (6 bases). The CDR3 is 12 amino acids. The V end was cut by 1 base, the J end by 13 bases, with 10 bases between. Germline assignment: CDR1 MNHEY and CDR2 SVGEGT. CDR3 DNA sequence: TGTGCCAGCAGTTACTTGGGGGCTGGACTGTTTTTT. Residues: CASSYLGAGLFF.

This clonotype was picked up a small number of times. This sequence joins TRBV6-2 or TRBV6-3 and TRBJ2-5; maybe TRBD2 (5 bases). This CDR3 comprises 13 residues. Trimming stripped 2 bases from V and 11 bases from J, with 15 bases between. In germline, CDR1 is MNHEY, CDR2 SVGEGT. The CDR3 coding sequence is TGTGCCAGCAGTTACCCTGGAGGAAATGAGCAGTACTTC. This encodes CASSYPGGNEQYF.

V gene TRBV5-1 combines with J gene TRBJ1-2; D is undetermined. CDR3 length: 15 residues. Germline loops: CDR1 SGHRS, CDR2 YFSETQ. The V gene lost 1 base and the J gene lost 3 bases, with 13 bases spanning the gap. As DNA, the CDR3 is TGCGCCAGCAGCTTGACTTCAGGAGATTACTATGGCTACACCTTC. Its translation: CASSLTSGDYYGYTF.

This chain uses TRBV24-1 with TRBJ2-1; perhaps TRBD2 as D (6 bases). Germline V gene sequence: CDR1 KGHDR, CDR2 SFDVKD. V lost 10 bases and J 7 bases, leaving 19 bases between the germline ends. The CDR3 runs 14 residues. The CDR3 DNA reads as TGTGCCACGGGCTCGGGGAGGCCCCGGAATGAGCAGTTCTTC. This encodes CATGSGRPRNEQFF.

V is TRBV27 and J is TRBJ1-2, with D tentatively TRBD1 (5 bases). The germline CDR1 and CDR2 sequences are MNHEY and SMNVEV (reference sequence). The ends were cut back, 6 bases at V and 8 bases at J, with 28 bases in the middle. The CDR3 contains 17 residues. The CDR3 spells CASRGTNLQATKAGYTF. In nucleotides, the CDR3 is TGTGCCAGCAGGGGGACCAACCTACAGGCAACAAAAGCGGGCTACACCTTC.

This clonotype occurred a few times. The V and J genes are TRBV5-1 and TRBJ2-3, with a possible D match to TRBD1 (5 bases). Germline CDR1 reads SGHRS; CDR2 reads YFSETQ. This CDR3 spans 15 amino acids. V gave up 0 bases and J gave up 5 bases, with 13 bases separating them. The CDR3 protein is CASSLEGRSLDTQYF. CDR3 coding DNA: TGCGCCAGCAGCTTGGAGGGGCGTAGTTTAGATACGCAGTATTTT.

This clonotype was recorded only once. Relative to the germline gene, one junction end is altered; a read error may explain this. V is TRBV4-3 and J is TRBJ2-1; TRBD2 matches at 8 bases. The CDR3 contains 16 residues. Germline lookup yields CDR1 LGHNA and CDR2 YSLEER. CDR3 nucleotide sequence: TGCGCCAGCAGCCTTAGCGGGGCAGCCCCTTACAAGGAGCAGTTCTTC. This translates into CASSLSGAAPYKEQFF.

This chain connects TRBV20-1 to TRBJ2-2; 9 positions agree with TRBD1. Germline trimming cut 3 bases from V and 6 bases from J; bases unmatched to any gene: 11. Germline CDR1 and CDR2: DFQATT and SNEGSKA (reference sequence). This CDR3 contains 16 residues. CDR3: CSARVTGGGSAGELFF. The CDR3 nucleotides are TGCAGTGCTAGGGTGACAGGGGGTGGTTCAGCCGGGGAGCTGTTTTTT.

The chain carries TRBV4-2 and TRBJ2-1, with 12 bases identical to TRBD2. The trim removed 5 bases at V and 13 bases at J, leaving 12 bases unmatched. The CDR3 consists of 15 residues. Germline CDR1 reads LGHNA; CDR2 reads YNFKEQ. The chain's CDR3 is CASSSRLAGEETQFF. In DNA form, the CDR3 reads TGTGCCAGCAGCTCGCGACTAGCGGGGGAAGAGACCCAGTTCTTC.

The chain recombines TRBV27 with TRBJ2-6; no clear D. From germline, CDR1 is MNHEY and CDR2 SMNVEV (reference sequence). The CDR3 is 16 residues long. V lost 4 bases, J lost 0 bases, and 10 bases lay in between. Here the CDR3 DNA reads TGTGCCAGCAGTTCGGGTTTCGGCTCTGGGGCCAACGTCCTGACTTTC. Translation: CASSSGFGSGANVLTF.

The genes are TRBV20-1 and TRBJ1-2, with 9 bases identical to TRBD1. Trimming removed 1 base from V and 1 base from J; junction bases left unmatched: 4. CDR3 length: 15 amino acids. The germline gives CDR1 DFQATT, CDR2 SNEGSKA (reference sequence). CDR3 coding DNA: TGCAGTGCTAGAGTGGGACAGGGTTTTAACTATGGCTACACCTTC. This sequence encodes CSARVGQGFNYGYTF.

This sequence joins TRBV4-1 and TRBJ2-1, with D hard to call. The CDR3 has 16 residues. V was pared by 3 bases and J by 12 bases, with 24 bases between. Germline V gives CDR1 MGHRA, CDR2 YSYEKL. The CDR3 reads CASSHDATYGPDGQFF. CDR3 nucleotides: TGCGCCAGCAGCCATGACGCGACTTACGGCCCCGATGGGCAGTTCTTC.

CDR3 protein: CASGKGQGTDTQYF. The CDR3 DNA follows: TGTGCCAGCGGCAAGGGACAGGGGACAGATACGCAGTATTTT. The chain has TRBV2 and TRBJ2-3; 10 nucleotides match TRBD1. Trimming took 8 bases from V and 3 from J; bases not matched to a gene: 5. The CDR3 totals 14 residues. Germline lookup yields CDR1 SNHLY and CDR2 FYNNEI.

V usage is TRBV28 and J usage is TRBJ1-2, with a tentative D call TRBD1 (6 bases). Per the germline V gene, CDR1 is MDHEN and CDR2 is SYDVKM. The CDR3 contains 13 residues. V was pared by 9 bases and J by 5 bases, with 16 bases between. The CDR3 loop reads CASEQGLSYGYTF. The CDR3 DNA sequence: TGTGCCAGTGAACAGGGCCTGAGTTATGGCTACACCTTC.

The chain couples TRBV5-1 to TRBJ1-6; D remains ambiguous. CDR1 is SGHRS and CDR2 is YFSETQ in the germline V gene. CDR3 length: 15 amino acids. The ends were cut back, 0 bases at V and 3 bases at J, with 7 bases in the middle. As DNA, the CDR3 is TGCGCCAGCAGCTTGGACACAGTCTATAATTCACCCCTCCACTTT. It translates to CASSLDTVYNSPLHF.

This chain uses TRBV7-9 with TRBJ2-2; TRBD2 agrees at 11 bases. Per the germline V gene, CDR1 is SEHNR and CDR2 is FQNEAQ (reference sequence). V gave up 5 bases and J gave up 3 bases; unmatched junction bases: 2. This CDR3 is 15 amino acids long. CDR3 sequence: CASSILAGDTGELFF. For the CDR3, the DNA is TGTGCCAGCAGCATACTAGCGGGGGACACCGGGGAGCTGTTTTTT.

The V gene is TRBV12-3 or TRBV12-4, the J gene TRBJ2-1; 12 nucleotides line up with TRBD2. V shed 4 bases and J 8 bases; nucleotides not matched to a gene: 12. The CDR3 runs to 17 residues. This CDR3 is CASSWGLAGSLTDEQFF. For the CDR3, the DNA is TGTGCCAGCAGTTGGGGACTAGCGGGCTCACTAACGGATGAGCAGTTCTTC.

The genes are TRBV15 and TRBJ1-4; D uncertain. The germline V gene has CDR1 LNHNV and CDR2 YYDKDF (reference sequence). Trimming took 4 bases from V and 7 from J, leaving 10 bases between them. CDR3 length: 13 residues. As DNA, the CDR3 is TGTGCCACCAGCATCAGGTCCAGTGAAAAACTGTTTTTT. Translation gives CATSIRSSEKLFF.

The rearrangement joins TRBV7-9 to TRBJ1-1; D remains ambiguous. Germline V CDR1 and CDR2: SEHNR, FQNEAQ (reference sequence). The CDR3 contains 19 residues. The V end lost 4 bases, the J end lost 5 bases, and 29 bases lay between the germline ends. The CDR3 here is CASSSRNLSTNPMGTEAFF. CDR3 DNA sequence: TGTGCCAGCAGCTCTCGAAACCTATCGACCAATCCAATGGGGACTGAAGCTTTCTTT.

The V call is TRBV7-2, the J call TRBJ2-7; D could derive from TRBD1 or TRBD2 (6 bases each). This CDR3 comprises 15 residues. CDR1 SGHTA and CDR2 FQGNSA come from the germline V gene. V was trimmed by 0 bases and J by 7 bases, leaving 16 bases between them. DNA of the CDR3: TGTGCCAGCAGCTTAGCTCTCGGGGGCCGGGGGGAGCAGTACTTC. Translated, it gives CASSLALGGRGEQYF.

The V and J genes are TRBV9 and TRBJ2-3; 7 bases are a match to TRBD1. The CDR3 is 16 amino acids. Germline lookup yields CDR1 SGDLS and CDR2 YYNGEE. Losses at the gene ends were 0 bases for V and 3 bases for J; bases not matched to a gene: 7. The CDR3 here is CASSVGQGHVTDTQYF. The CDR3 DNA follows: TGTGCCAGCAGCGTAGGACAGGGACACGTTACAGATACGCAGTATTTT.

The chain has TRBV12-3 or TRBV12-4 and TRBJ2-3; possible D gene TRBD2, 5 bases. Trimming took 5 bases from V and 0 from J, leaving 12 bases between them. This CDR3 comprises 15 residues. In DNA, the CDR3 is TGTGCCAGCAGTCCGGAGCGGCGAAGCACAGATACGCAGTATTTT. Its translation: CASSPERRSTDTQYF.

The CDR3 nucleotides read TGTGCCAGCAGCTACGGCTGCCACGAGCAGTACTTC. It codes for CASSYGCHEQYF. The chain couples TRBV11-3 to TRBJ2-5; D unclear. The J call may be wrong; the DNA end is better matched by TRBJ2-7. The CDR3 is made up of 12 amino acids. Germline V gene sequence: CDR1 SGHNT, CDR2 YENEEA.

The chain links TRBV28 to TRBJ2-1; 12 positions agree with TRBD2. CDR1 is MDHEN and CDR2 is SYDVKM in the germline V gene. The junction had 9 bases not matched to a gene; V was cut back by 6 bases and J by 0 bases. The CDR3 consists of 18 residues. The DNA for the CDR3 is TGTGCCAGCAGAAAAGGACTAGCGGGGAGTAGCTCCTACAATGAGCAGTTCTTC. This sequence encodes CASRKGLAGSSSYNEQFF.

J is TRBJ2-5 and V is TRBV6-2 or TRBV6-3; D is unclear. With 4 bases removed from V and 3 bases from J, the gap between germline ends came to 6 bases. There are 12 residues in the CDR3. In germline, CDR1 is MNHEY, CDR2 SVGEGT. The CDR3 region has the DNA TGTGCCAGCAGTTCTGACGAAGAGACCCAGTACTTC. The encoded protein is CASSSDEETQYF.

This clonotype has more than one count but fewer than ten. The rearrangement uses TRBV13 and TRBJ2-1; D is ambiguous. The CDR3 length is 12 residues. V was clipped by 5 bases and J by 6 bases, with 8 bases between them. The germline CDR1 and CDR2 sequences are PRHDT and FYEKMQ (reference sequence). CDR3 bases: TGTGCCAGCAGCCCTTCGGCCAATGAGCAGTTCTTC. Encoded protein: CASSPSANEQFF.

The chain uses TRBV6-6 and TRBJ1-5; unclear D gene. V gave up 0 bases and J gave up 5 bases, with 14 bases separating them. CDR1 is MNHNY, CDR2 SVGAGI, per germline (reference sequence). The CDR3 runs to 16 residues. The CDR3 DNA reads as TGTGCCAGCAGTTACTCGAGGAGGGAATTCGATCAGCCCCAGCATTTT. Protein sequence: CASSYSRREFDQPQHF.